In its sample, the clone carrying this TCR beta chain was seen a few times. The antigen remains undetermined. This entry belongs to a study of T cells after yellow fever vaccination. As for the study in general: Low-cell-number fractions were prepared with SMART-Seq v4 Ultra Low Input.

Template switching by 5'RACE produced TCR cDNA, adding a universal primer site and UMIs. Each CDR3 protein is one row after TCRdb ran MiXCR on the 5' RACE reads. The profile shows roughly 150,000 distinct CDR3 sequences, about 7% of them singletons. The study's findings and limits: Contaminating bulk clonotypes could be abundant in FACS-sorted repertoires. Among all clonotypes, a small share was observed in both CD4 and CD8 compartments.

This CDR3 is built from 16 residues. V shed 9 bases and J shed 6 bases, with 24 bases lying between them. Germline V gene data show CDR1 as MDHEN and CDR2 as SYDVKM. The genes are TRBV28 and TRBJ2-1; D may be TRBD2 (5 bases). The sequencing used CD4+ T cells sorted from PBMCs, collected 10 days after the yellow fever booster vaccination. The receptor was derived from a man aged 25 to 40 who received the YFV17D yellow fever vaccine. The CDR3 coding sequence is TGTGCCAGTCAGAAGCACCGAGGGAGTAGAGGCAATGAGCAGTTCTTC. Translating gives CASQKHRGSRGNEQFF. The full variable domain, with the rest looked up from reference TRBV28 and TRBJ2-1, is DVKVTQSSRYLVKRTGEKVFLECVQDMDHENMFWYRQDPGLGLRLIYFSYDVKMKEKGDIPEGYSVSREKKERFSLILESASTNQTSMYLCASQKHRGSRGNEQFFGPGTRLTVL.